This TCR beta chain comes out of a study of cytomegalovirus exposure and HLA in healthy donors. Study-level information: The approximately 110 validation repertoires, a later analysis reported, used the same platform as the 600 to 700 first-cohort repertoires.

Points on this clone: Antigen unknown.

CDR3 length: 22 residues. The germline V gene has CDR1 SGHRS and CDR2 YFSETQ. V shed 0 bases, J shed 5 bases, and the junction held 27 bases outside the gene matches. Findings and limits, study-wide: Specific recognition of CMV antigens was confirmed in vitro for a few chains (all CMV-associated). Reports credit the classifier with highly specific, highly sensitive diagnosis of cytomegalovirus status.

Clones were sequenced by immunoSEQ multiplex PCR, and TCRdb holds only the in-frame ones, with some missing. This sample has about 140,000 clones; roughly 86% occur once, and the top ten carry under 1.5%. The chain carries TRBV5-1 and TRBJ1-1; 8 bases fit TRBD1. The sequence was obtained from a woman under 40 in good health and CMV-seronegative. The sample consisted of PBMCs. In DNA form, the CDR3 reads TGCGCCAGCAGCTTGGTGCCTGAGACAGGGGCCACGGGAGGTGGCTGGAGGACTGAAGCTTTCTTT. It encodes CASSLVPETGATGGGWRTEAFF.